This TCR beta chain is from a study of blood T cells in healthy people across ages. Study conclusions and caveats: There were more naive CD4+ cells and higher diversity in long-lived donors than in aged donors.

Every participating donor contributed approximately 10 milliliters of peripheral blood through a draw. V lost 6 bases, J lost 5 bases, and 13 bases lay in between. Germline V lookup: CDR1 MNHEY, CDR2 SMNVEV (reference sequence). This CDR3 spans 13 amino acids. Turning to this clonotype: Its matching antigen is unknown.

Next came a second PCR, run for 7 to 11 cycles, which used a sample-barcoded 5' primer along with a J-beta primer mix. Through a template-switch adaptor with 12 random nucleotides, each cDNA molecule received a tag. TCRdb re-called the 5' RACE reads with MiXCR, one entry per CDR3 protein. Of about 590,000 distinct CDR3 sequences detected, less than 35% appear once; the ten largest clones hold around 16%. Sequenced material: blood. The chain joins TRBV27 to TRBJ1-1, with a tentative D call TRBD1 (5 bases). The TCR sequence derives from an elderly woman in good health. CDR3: CASRRRGETEAFF. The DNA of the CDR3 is TGTGCCAGCAGGCGACGAGGGGAAACTGAAGCTTTCTTT.